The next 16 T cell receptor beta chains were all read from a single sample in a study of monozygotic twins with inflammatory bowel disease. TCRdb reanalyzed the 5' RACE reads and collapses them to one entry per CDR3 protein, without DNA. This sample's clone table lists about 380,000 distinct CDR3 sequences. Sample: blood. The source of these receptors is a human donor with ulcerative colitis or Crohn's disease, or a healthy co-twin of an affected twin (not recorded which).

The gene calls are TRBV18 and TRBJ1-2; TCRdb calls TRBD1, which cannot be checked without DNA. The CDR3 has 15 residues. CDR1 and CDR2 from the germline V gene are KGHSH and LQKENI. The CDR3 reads CASSPRGEADYGYTF.

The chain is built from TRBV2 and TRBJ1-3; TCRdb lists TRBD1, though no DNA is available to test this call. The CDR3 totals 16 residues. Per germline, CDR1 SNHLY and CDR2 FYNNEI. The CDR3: CASRGTGELSGNTIYF.

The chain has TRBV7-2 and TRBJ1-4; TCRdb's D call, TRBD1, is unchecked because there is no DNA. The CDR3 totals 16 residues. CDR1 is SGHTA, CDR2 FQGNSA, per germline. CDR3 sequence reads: CASSLAYRGGNEKLFF.

The CDR3 loop is CSQGGLGYGYTF. This chain joins TRBV20-1 and TRBJ1-2; there is no DNA to check the TCRdb D call of TRBD1. Germline V lookup: CDR1 DFQATT, CDR2 SNEGSKA (reference sequence). CDR3 length equals 12 residues.

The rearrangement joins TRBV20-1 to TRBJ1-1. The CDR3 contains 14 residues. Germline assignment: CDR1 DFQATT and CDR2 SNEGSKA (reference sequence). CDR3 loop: CSARDLGLNTEAFF.

The CDR3 loop reads CASSIEPGTNEQFF. The rearrangement uses TRBV19 and TRBJ2-1; as DNA is missing, the TRBD1 call by TCRdb cannot be tested. Looked up from germline, CDR1 is LNHDA and CDR2 is SQIVND (reference sequence). This CDR3 region has 14 residues.

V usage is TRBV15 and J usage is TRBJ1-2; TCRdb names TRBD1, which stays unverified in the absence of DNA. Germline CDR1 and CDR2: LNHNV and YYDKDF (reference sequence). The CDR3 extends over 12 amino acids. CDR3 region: CATSKQGYGYTF.

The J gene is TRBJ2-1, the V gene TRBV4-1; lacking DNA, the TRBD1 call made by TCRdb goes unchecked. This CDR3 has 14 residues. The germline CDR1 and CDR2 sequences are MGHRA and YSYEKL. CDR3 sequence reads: CATKTDGSYNEQFF.

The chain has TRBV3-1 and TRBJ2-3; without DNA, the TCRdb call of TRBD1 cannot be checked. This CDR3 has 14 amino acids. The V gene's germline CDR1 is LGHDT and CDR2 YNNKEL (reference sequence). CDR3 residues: CASSDRGDTDTQYF.

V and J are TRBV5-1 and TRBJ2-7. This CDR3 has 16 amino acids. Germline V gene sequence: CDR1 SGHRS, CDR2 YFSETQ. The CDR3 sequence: CASSLAIATGLYEQYF.

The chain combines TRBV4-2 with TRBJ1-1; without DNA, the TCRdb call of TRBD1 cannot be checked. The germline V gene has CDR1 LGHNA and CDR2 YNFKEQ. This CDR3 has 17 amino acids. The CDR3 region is CASSQAPGGGQNTEAFF.

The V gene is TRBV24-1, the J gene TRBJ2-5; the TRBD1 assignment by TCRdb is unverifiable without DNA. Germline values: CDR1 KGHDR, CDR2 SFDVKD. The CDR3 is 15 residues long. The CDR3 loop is CATSDLLDRTETQYF.

The CDR3 region is CASSLRMGGSAFF. This rearrangement joins TRBV7-3 to TRBJ1-1; TCRdb proposes TRBD1, but this gene call is untestable without DNA. Germline V gene sequence: CDR1 SGHTA, CDR2 FQGTGA. CDR3 size: 13 residues.

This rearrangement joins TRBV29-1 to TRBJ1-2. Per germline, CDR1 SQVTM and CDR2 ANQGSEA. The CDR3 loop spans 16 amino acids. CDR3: CSVEPRAAKANYGYTF.

CDR3 region: CASSRSSGAASYEQYF. This chain joins TRBV5-1 and TRBJ2-7; TCRdb returns TRBD1, unconfirmable since there is no DNA. The CDR3 contains 16 residues. The V gene's germline CDR1 is SGHRS and CDR2 YFSETQ. The full variable domain, with the rest looked up from reference TRBV5-1 and TRBJ2-7, is KAGVTQTPRYLIKTRGQQVTLSCSPISGHRSVSWYQQTPGQGLQFLFEYFSETQRNKGNFPGRFSGRQFSNSRSEMNVSTLELGDSALYLCASSRSSGAASYEQYFGPGTRLTVT.

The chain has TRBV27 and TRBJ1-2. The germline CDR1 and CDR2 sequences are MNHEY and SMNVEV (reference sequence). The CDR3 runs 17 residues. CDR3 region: CASSFFPITEAGYGYTF.